There are a few counts of the clone carrying this T cell receptor beta chain. The antigen remains unidentified. This sample was taken from a study of T cells after yellow fever vaccination. MiXCR, applied by TCRdb to the 5' RACE reads, yields one record per CDR3 protein. Here the sample spans about 510,000 distinct CDR3 sequences, roughly a fifth being singletons. The CDR3 is 13 residues long. Germline lookup yields CDR1 MGHRA and CDR2 YSYEKL. V lost 4 bases, J lost 5 bases, and 11 bases lay in between. Study observations and caveats: Detected again after the booster were most primary-vaccination clones, at about 96% CD4 and 80% to 90% CD8.

This material consisted of PBMCs, taken 20 to 25 days after the first yellow fever vaccination. The sequence was obtained from a man aged 18 to 29 who received the YFV17D yellow fever vaccine. The chain carries TRBV4-1 and TRBJ2-5, with D possibly matching TRBD1 (6 bases). The CDR3 loop is CASSLGTSETQYF. The CDR3 DNA follows: TGCGCCAGCAGCCTTGGGACATCGGAGACCCAGTACTTC.